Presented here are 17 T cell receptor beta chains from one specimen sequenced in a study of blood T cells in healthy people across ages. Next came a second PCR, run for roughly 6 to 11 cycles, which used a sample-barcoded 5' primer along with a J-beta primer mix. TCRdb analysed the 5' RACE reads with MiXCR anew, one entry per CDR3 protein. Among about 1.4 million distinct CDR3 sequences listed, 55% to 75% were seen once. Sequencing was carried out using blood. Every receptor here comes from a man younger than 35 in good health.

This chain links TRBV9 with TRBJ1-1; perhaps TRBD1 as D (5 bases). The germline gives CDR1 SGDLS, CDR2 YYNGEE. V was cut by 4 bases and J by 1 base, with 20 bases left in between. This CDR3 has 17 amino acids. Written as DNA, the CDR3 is TGTGCCAGCAGCCCCTACCCTGGGGACGACAAGAACACTGAAGCTTTCTTT. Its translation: CASSPYPGDDKNTEAFF.

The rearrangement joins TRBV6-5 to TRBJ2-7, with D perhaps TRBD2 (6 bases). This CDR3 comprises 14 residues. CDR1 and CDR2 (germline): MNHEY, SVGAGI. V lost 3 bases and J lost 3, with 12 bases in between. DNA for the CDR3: TGTGCCAGCAGTTATGGAGGGGAAAACTACGAGCAGTACTTC. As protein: CASSYGGENYEQYF.

CDR3 coding DNA: TGCGCCAGCAGCCCTACGGGGGCTAGAGGCTACACCTTC. Translation gives CASSPTGARGYTF. V usage is TRBV5-1 and J usage is TRBJ1-2; a possible D gene is TRBD1 (6 bases). This CDR3 contains 13 residues. V gave up 4 bases and J gave up 8 bases, with 15 bases separating them. From germline, CDR1 is SGHRS and CDR2 YFSETQ.

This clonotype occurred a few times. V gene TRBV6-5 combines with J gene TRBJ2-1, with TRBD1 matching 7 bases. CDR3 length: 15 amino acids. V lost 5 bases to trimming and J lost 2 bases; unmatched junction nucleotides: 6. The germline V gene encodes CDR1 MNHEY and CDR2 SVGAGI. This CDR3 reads CASSPRGTAYNEQFF. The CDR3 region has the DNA TGTGCCAGCAGTCCCAGGGGGACAGCCTACAATGAGCAGTTCTTC.

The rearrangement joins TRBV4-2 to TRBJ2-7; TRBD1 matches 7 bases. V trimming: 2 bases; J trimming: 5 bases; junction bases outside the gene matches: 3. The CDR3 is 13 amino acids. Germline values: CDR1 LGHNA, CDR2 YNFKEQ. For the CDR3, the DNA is TGTGCCAGCAGCCAAACAGGGGTCAACGAGCAGTACTTC. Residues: CASSQTGVNEQYF.

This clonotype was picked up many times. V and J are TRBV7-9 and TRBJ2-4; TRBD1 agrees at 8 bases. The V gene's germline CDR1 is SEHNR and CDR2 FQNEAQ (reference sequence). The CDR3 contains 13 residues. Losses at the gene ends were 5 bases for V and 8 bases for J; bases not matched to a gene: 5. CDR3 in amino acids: CASSADRGYIQYF. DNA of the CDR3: TGTGCCAGCAGCGCCGACAGGGGTTACATTCAGTACTTC. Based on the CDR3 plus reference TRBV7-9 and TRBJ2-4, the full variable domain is DTGVSQNPRHKITKRGQNVTFRCDPISEHNRLYWYRQTLGQGPEFLTYFQNEAQLEKSRLLSDRFSAERPKGSFSTLEIQRTEQGDSAMYLCASSADRGYIQYFGAGTRLSVL.

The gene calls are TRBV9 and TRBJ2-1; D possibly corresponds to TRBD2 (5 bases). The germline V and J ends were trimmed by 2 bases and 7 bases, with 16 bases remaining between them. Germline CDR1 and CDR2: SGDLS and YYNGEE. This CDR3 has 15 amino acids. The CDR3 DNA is TGTGCCAGCAGCGTGGGGTCGGGGAAGCATAATGAGCAGTTCTTC. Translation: CASSVGSGKHNEQFF.

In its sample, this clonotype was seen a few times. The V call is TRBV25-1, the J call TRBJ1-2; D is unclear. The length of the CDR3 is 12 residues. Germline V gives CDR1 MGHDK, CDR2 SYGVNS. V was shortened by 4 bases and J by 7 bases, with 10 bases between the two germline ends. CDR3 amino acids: CASSAVPSGYTF. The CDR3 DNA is TGTGCCAGCAGTGCGGTTCCGTCTGGCTACACCTTC.

This chain's CDR3 is CASSHLLGNEQFF. The CDR3 DNA reads as TGCGCCAGCAGCCACCTTTTGGGCAATGAGCAGTTCTTC. The V and J genes are TRBV4-1 and TRBJ2-1; no clear D gene. This CDR3 spans 13 amino acids. The V and J ends lost 3 bases and 6 bases respectively, with 9 bases between them. Germline loops: CDR1 MGHRA, CDR2 YSYEKL.

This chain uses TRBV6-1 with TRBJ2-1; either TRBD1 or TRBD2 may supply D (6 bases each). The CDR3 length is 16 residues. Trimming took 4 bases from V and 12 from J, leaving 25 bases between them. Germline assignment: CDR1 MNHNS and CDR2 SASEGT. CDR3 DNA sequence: TGTGCCAGCAGTGCCCTGCTGGGGACGGGGGCCTATGGGCAGTTCTTC. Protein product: CASSALLGTGAYGQFF.

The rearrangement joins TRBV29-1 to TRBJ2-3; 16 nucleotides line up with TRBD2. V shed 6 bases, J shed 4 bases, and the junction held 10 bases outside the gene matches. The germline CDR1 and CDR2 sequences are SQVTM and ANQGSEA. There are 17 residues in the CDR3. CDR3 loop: CSVTGTSGRVIPDTQYF. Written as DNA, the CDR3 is TGCAGCGTCACCGGGACTAGCGGGAGGGTGATTCCAGATACGCAGTATTTT.

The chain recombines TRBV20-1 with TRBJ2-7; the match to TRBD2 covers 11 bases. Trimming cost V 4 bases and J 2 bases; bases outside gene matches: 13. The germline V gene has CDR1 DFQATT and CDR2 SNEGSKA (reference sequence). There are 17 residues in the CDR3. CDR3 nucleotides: TGCAGTGCTACGAAGGTCCTAGCGGGAGGTTCCCCCTACGAGCAGTACTTC. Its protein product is CSATKVLAGGSPYEQYF.

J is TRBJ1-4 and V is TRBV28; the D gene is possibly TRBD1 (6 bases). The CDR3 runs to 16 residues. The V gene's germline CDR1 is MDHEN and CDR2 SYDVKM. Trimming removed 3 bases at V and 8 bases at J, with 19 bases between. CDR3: CASSFPKDRRMEKLFF. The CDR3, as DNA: TGTGCCAGCAGTTTTCCCAAAGACAGGCGGATGGAAAAACTGTTTTTT.

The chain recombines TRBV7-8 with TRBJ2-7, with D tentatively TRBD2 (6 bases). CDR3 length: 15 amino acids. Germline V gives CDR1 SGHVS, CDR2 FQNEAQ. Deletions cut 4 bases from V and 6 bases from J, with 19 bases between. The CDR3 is CASSSRRVSAPEQYF. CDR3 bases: TGTGCCAGCAGCTCCAGGAGGGTCTCAGCTCCCGAGCAGTACTTC.

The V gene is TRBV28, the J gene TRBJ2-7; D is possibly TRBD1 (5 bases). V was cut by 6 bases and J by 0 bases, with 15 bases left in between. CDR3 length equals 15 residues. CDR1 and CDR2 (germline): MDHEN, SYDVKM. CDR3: CASSLRRGSSYEQYF. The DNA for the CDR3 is TGTGCCAGCAGCCTAAGAAGGGGAAGCTCCTACGAGCAGTACTTC. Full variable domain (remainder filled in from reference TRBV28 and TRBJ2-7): DVKVTQSSRYLVKRTGEKVFLECVQDMDHENMFWYRQDPGLGLRLIYFSYDVKMKEKGDIPEGYSVSREKKERFSLILESASTNQTSMYLCASSLRRGSSYEQYFGPGTRLTVT.

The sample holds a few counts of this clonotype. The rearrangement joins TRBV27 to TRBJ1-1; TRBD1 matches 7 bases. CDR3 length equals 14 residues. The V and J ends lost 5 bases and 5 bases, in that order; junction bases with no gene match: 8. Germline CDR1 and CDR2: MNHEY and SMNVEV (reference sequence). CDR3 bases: TGTGCCAGCAGTGTAACCGGGACAGCTACTGAAGCTTTCTTT. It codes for CASSVTGTATEAFF.

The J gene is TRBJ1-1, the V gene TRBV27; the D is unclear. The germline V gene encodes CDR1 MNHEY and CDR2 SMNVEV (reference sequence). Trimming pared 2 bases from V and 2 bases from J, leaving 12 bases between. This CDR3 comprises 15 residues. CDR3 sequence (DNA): TGTGCCAGCAGTTTAGGTACAGCGATTAACACTGAAGCTTTCTTT. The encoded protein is CASSLGTAINTEAFF.